Below are 15 T cell receptor beta chains sequenced from a single sample in a study of cytomegalovirus exposure and HLA in healthy donors. The data were produced by immunoSEQ multiplex PCR, yet TCRdb's version contains in-frame clones alone and is incomplete. This sample has 250,000 to 350,000 clones, with roughly 90% found just once. Sequenced: PBMCs. These receptors were collected from a woman aged 18-35 years in good health and CMV-seronegative.

The CDR3 region has the DNA TGTGCCAGCAGTACACTAGCACCCGGGGAGCTGTTTTTT. Protein: CASSTLAPGELFF. The chain uses TRBV28 and TRBJ2-2, with D perhaps matching TRBD2 (6 bases). V dropped 5 bases and J dropped 6 bases, with 10 bases sitting between them. This CDR3 comprises 13 residues. Germline-derived CDR1 and CDR2 are MDHEN and SYDVKM.

This chain uses TRBV5-1 with TRBJ2-3, with 13 bases identical to TRBD2. Germline lookup yields CDR1 SGHRS and CDR2 YFSETQ. This CDR3 spans 18 amino acids. The J segment lost 3 bases and the V segment lost 0 bases, leaving 7 bases of the junction unmatched. In nucleotides, the CDR3 is TGCGCCAGCAGCTTGGAGGCCCCGACTAGCGGGAGGACAGATACGCAGTATTTT. It translates to CASSLEAPTSGRTDTQYF. The variable domain in full, completed from reference TRBV5-1 and TRBJ2-3, reads KAGVTQTPRYLIKTRGQQVTLSCSPISGHRSVSWYQQTPGQGLQFLFEYFSETQRNKGNFPGRFSGRQFSNSRSEMNVSTLELGDSALYLCASSLEAPTSGRTDTQYFGPGTRLTVL.

The V and J genes are TRBV7-8 and TRBJ2-3; tentatively, D is TRBD2 (6 bases). V was trimmed by 3 bases and J by 7 bases, leaving 17 bases between them. The CDR3 loop spans 15 amino acids. From germline, CDR1 is SGHVS and CDR2 FQNEAQ. The DNA for the CDR3 is TGTGCCAGCAGCTTGGGGGGTTCAGGGCCTAATACGCAGTATTTT. Protein: CASSLGGSGPNTQYF.

This chain connects TRBV4-1 to TRBJ2-7; 13 bases are a match to TRBD2. The CDR3 is 17 amino acids. CDR1 is MGHRA, CDR2 YSYEKL, per germline. Germline trimming cut 3 bases from V and 7 bases from J; bases unmatched to any gene: 12. CDR3 loop: CASSQLGKTSGRREQYF. The CDR3 DNA reads TGCGCCAGCAGCCAGTTGGGAAAGACTAGCGGGAGGCGGGAGCAGTACTTC.

The genes are TRBV27 and TRBJ2-6; D might be TRBD2 (6 bases). CDR1 MNHEY and CDR2 SMNVEV come from the germline V gene (reference sequence). The CDR3 has 14 amino acids. V was shortened by 8 bases and J by 0 bases, with 8 bases between the two germline ends. The CDR3 coding sequence is TGTGCCAGCGGGACTTTCTCTGGGGCCAACGTCCTGACTTTC. Protein product: CASGTFSGANVLTF.

A single count supports this clone. The chain recombines TRBV7-9 with TRBJ1-5; weak D call: TRBD1 (6 bases). Germline V gene data show CDR1 as SEHNR and CDR2 as FQNEAQ (reference sequence). The CDR3 spans 14 residues. V lost 2 bases to trimming and J lost 7 bases, with 12 bases between them. DNA of the CDR3: TGTGCCAGCAGCTTATCAGGGGCCTACCAGCCCCAGCATTTT. As protein: CASSLSGAYQPQHF.

The table lists this clone with a few counts. This rearrangement joins TRBV5-1 to TRBJ1-2; no reliable D call. The germline CDR1 and CDR2 sequences are SGHRS and YFSETQ. The CDR3 loop spans 14 amino acids. V was shortened by 5 bases and J by 3 bases, with 14 bases between the two germline ends. CDR3 region: CASRPGWVDYGYTF. In nucleotides, the CDR3 is TGCGCCAGCAGGCCGGGATGGGTGGACTATGGCTACACCTTC. The full variable domain, rest sourced from reference TRBV5-1 and TRBJ1-2, is KAGVTQTPRYLIKTRGQQVTLSCSPISGHRSVSWYQQTPGQGLQFLFEYFSETQRNKGNFPGRFSGRQFSNSRSEMNVSTLELGDSALYLCASRPGWVDYGYTFGSGTRLTVV.

The genes are TRBV29-1 and TRBJ1-2, with D possibly matching TRBD1 (5 bases). The CDR3 runs to 14 residues. V was shortened by 7 bases and J by 0 bases, with 15 bases between the two germline ends. Per germline, CDR1 SQVTM and CDR2 ANQGSEA. The CDR3 DNA reads TGCAGCGCGTCTCCTGTAGGGGCTAACTATGGCTACACCTTC. It encodes CSASPVGANYGYTF.

The V call is TRBV6-5, the J call TRBJ2-5; D is perhaps TRBD2 (6 bases). The CDR3 is 14 amino acids. V gave up 1 base and J gave up 5 bases, with 11 bases separating them. Germline V gene data show CDR1 as MNHEY and CDR2 as SVGAGI. The CDR3 bases are TGTGCCAGCAGTTACTACGTTGGAGGGGAGACCCAGTACTTC. Residues: CASSYYVGGETQYF.

This chain uses TRBV30 with TRBJ1-3; no firm D call. Germline lookup yields CDR1 GTSNPN and CDR2 SVGIG (reference sequence). This CDR3 comprises 14 residues. V shed 4 bases and J shed 0 bases, with 10 bases lying between them. This CDR3 is CAWIQENSGNTIYF. CDR3 coding DNA: TGTGCCTGGATTCAGGAAAACTCTGGAAACACCATATATTTT.

Only one count was recorded for this clone. The genes are TRBV19 and TRBJ1-2; TRBD1 matches 8 bases. Trimming cost V 6 bases and J 5 bases; bases outside gene matches: 11. The germline V gene encodes CDR1 LNHDA and CDR2 SQIVND (reference sequence). The CDR3 covers 15 residues. The CDR3 DNA is TGTGCCAGTAGCAATGGACAGGGCATTGGGTATGGCTACACCTTC. This codes for CASSNGQGIGYGYTF.

The chain's CDR3 is CASSHSGRVRWTGELFF. The DNA for the CDR3 is TGTGCCAGCAGTCATAGCGGGAGGGTAAGATGGACCGGGGAGCTGTTTTTT. The J gene is TRBJ2-2, the V gene TRBV28, with 11 bases fitting TRBD2. Germline-derived CDR1 and CDR2 are MDHEN and SYDVKM. V shed 5 bases and J 5 bases; nucleotides not matched to a gene: 10. The CDR3 covers 17 residues.

Comment on this clone: Other DNA sequences in this sample translate to the same CDR3. The genes are TRBV5-1 and TRBJ2-1; TRBD1 matches 7 bases. The CDR3 extends over 14 amino acids. Germline CDR1 SGHRS, CDR2 YFSETQ. V shed 4 bases and J 0 bases; nucleotides not matched to a gene: 1. CDR3 bases: TGCGCCAGCAGCCGGGACAGCTCCTACAATGAGCAGTTCTTC. Translating it yields CASSRDSSYNEQFF.

The chain has TRBV6-5 and TRBJ2-7; 8 nucleotides line up with TRBD1. Looked up from germline, CDR1 is MNHEY and CDR2 is SVGAGI. This CDR3 spans 11 amino acids. V lost 9 bases, J lost 5 bases, and 3 bases stayed unmatched. As DNA, the CDR3 is TGTGCCAGTAGACAGGGGAACGAGCAGTACTTC. It specifies CASRQGNEQYF.

The table lists this clone with a count of one. In DNA, the CDR3 is TGTGCCAGCAGCCCTACGGACTTCTTATCCTACAATGAGCAGTTCTTC. Translation gives CASSPTDFLSYNEQFF. V gene TRBV27 combines with J gene TRBJ2-1, with TRBD2 as a possible D gene (5 bases). V was trimmed by 6 bases and J by 1 base, leaving 16 bases between them. Germline CDR1 and CDR2: MNHEY and SMNVEV (reference sequence). The CDR3 length is 16 residues.